The clone carrying this T cell receptor beta chain was recorded many times. Antigen specificity is unknown. Each TCR beta library was made by quantitative 5'-RACE that incorporated molecular barcodes. Each CDR3 protein gets one entry after TCRdb re-called the 5' RACE reads with MiXCR. The sample holds fewer than 550,000 distinct CDR3 sequences, 5.3% seen once. The CDR3 spans 13 residues. Looked up from germline, CDR1 is DFQATT and CDR2 is SNEGSKA (reference sequence). Losses at the gene ends were 2 bases for V and 4 bases for J; bases not matched to a gene: 4. The data derive from a study of CD8 T cells in ankylosing spondylitis. Broader study findings: Disease-linked clones had a CD8+ phenotype and relatively low frequency in peripheral blood. A motif in TCR beta, a set of eight or nine highly homologous variants, appeared characteristic of ankylosing spondylitis blood. According to the report, clones linked to the disease were significantly enriched in matched synovial fluid samples taken from ankylosing spondylitis patients.

The TCR sequence derives from a male donor with ankylosing spondylitis. The chain is built from TRBV20-1 and TRBJ2-7, with 8 bases aligning to TRBD2. The sample taken for sequencing was blood, either unsorted or a sorted T cell fraction (not recorded which). CDR3 amino acids: CSARTSGGYEQYF. The CDR3 DNA reads as TGCAGTGCTAGAACTAGCGGTGGGTACGAGCAGTACTTC.